The 26 T cell receptor beta chains presented below share a single source sample, sequenced in a study of regulatory T cells in long-lasting Graves disease (dated by TCRdb to about 2021). According to the study, the label for this sample's time point signals: newly diagnosed GD, antithyroid drugs for less than 3 months. For both TCR sequencing and RNA sequencing, RNA was extracted from PBMCs using TRIzol. Receptor amplification or capture employed multiplex PCR. Sequencing used an Illumina HiSeq 4000. iRepertoire HTBI primers and Arm-PCR amplification of CDR3 regions were used to construct TCR beta libraries. Clones were called with MiXCR by TCRdb after fastp trimmed the public reads at Q25, and only in-frame beta chains were retained. Rows matching on CDR3 protein sequence are summarized as one entry with the most common DNA and genes. The sample includes over 500,000 distinct CDR3 sequences, with 16% observed a single time. The top ten constitute about 18% of the sample.

These data were also reused for a study on T cells in Graves' hyperthyroidism and ophthalmopathy.

Sequenced here: peripheral blood mononuclear cells (PBMCs), sampled at new diagnosis, from a patient treated with antithyroid drugs. Receptors originate from a woman between 25 and 40 years old with Graves disease. Donor details come from another sample of the same person, matched by shared clones.

The CDR3 sequence is CASSSWDSSYEQYF. The CDR3, as DNA: TGTGCCAGCAGTTCTTGGGATAGCTCCTACGAGCAGTACTTC. This sequence joins TRBV27 and TRBJ2-7; no clear D gene. With 4 bases removed from V and 0 bases from J, the gap between germline ends came to 10 bases. The CDR3 runs 14 residues. Germline V gives CDR1 MNHEY, CDR2 SMNVEV (reference sequence).

Turning to this clonotype: This clone may be a read error of a much larger clone one base away. The chain uses TRBV6-2 or TRBV6-3 and TRBJ1-4, with 9 bases lining up with TRBD1. Germline V CDR1 and CDR2: MNHEY, SVGEGT. This CDR3 spans 14 amino acids. The DNA of the CDR3 is TGTGCCGGCAGGGCCGGGACAGGGTCTGAAAAACTGTTTTTT. Amino acids: CAGRAGTGSEKLFF.

This clonotype appeared many times. The chain recombines TRBV28 with TRBJ1-5; 7 nucleotides agree with TRBD1. The trim removed 7 bases at V and 5 bases at J, leaving 5 bases unmatched. The CDR3 loop spans 13 amino acids. Germline CDR1 MDHEN, CDR2 SYDVKM. CDR3 in DNA: TGTGCCAGCATAGGACAGGCTCATCAGCCCCAGCATTTT. Translating it yields CASIGQAHQPQHF.

This clonotype was observed many times. CDR3 loop: CASRGTDSYEQYF. As DNA, the CDR3 is TGTGCCAGCCGTGGGACGGACTCCTACGAGCAGTACTTC. V usage is TRBV2 and J usage is TRBJ2-7; D tentatively reads TRBD1 or TRBD2 (5 bases each). CDR3 length: 13 residues. The germline CDR1 and CDR2 sequences are SNHLY and FYNNEI. V lost 8 bases to trimming and J lost 0 bases, with 11 bases between them.

The table lists this clonotype with many counts. The chain uses TRBV12-3 or TRBV12-4 and TRBJ1-3, with no clear D. Trimming shortened V by 3 bases and J by 0 bases, and 9 bases separated the two germline ends. The CDR3 sequence is 15 residues long. Here the CDR3 DNA reads TGTGCCAGCAGTTTCTATCCTGGCTCTGGAAACACCATATATTTT. Protein product: CASSFYPGSGNTIYF.

This clonotype was observed many times. The gene calls are TRBV12-3 or TRBV12-4 and TRBJ1-4; 7 bases match TRBD1. V shed 5 bases and J 6 bases; nucleotides not matched to a gene: 6. The CDR3 extends over 14 amino acids. The CDR3 region has the DNA TGTGCCAGCAGTCCCTCAGGGGGATATGAAAAACTGTTTTTT. As protein: CASSPSGGYEKLFF.

This clonotype was counted at least ten times. This chain uses TRBV12-3 or TRBV12-4 with TRBJ2-3, with D possibly TRBD1 on 5 matching bases. CDR3 length: 17 amino acids. V shed 0 bases and J shed 0 bases, with 13 bases lying between them. CDR3 in DNA: TGTGCCAGCAGTTTAGCGCAGACAGTTCCTAGCACAGATACGCAGTATTTT. Translation gives CASSLAQTVPSTDTQYF.

This clonotype has a single count. This likely comes from a read error, as the CDR3 has no conserved phenylalanine or tryptophan at its end. The gene calls are TRBV10-2 and TRBJ2-5, with TRBD2 matching over 13 bases. This CDR3 has 16 residues. CDR1 and CDR2 (germline): WSHSY, SAAADI. J was trimmed by 4 bases and V by 6 bases; bases with no gene match: 8. The CDR3 DNA is TGCGCCAGCAGGGGCAGCAGACTAGCGGGAGGAGAGACCCAGTACCTC. Translated: CASRGSRLAGGETQYL.

The rearrangement uses TRBV28 and TRBJ2-7; tentatively, D is TRBD1 (6 bases). Trimming pared 4 bases from V and 3 bases from J, leaving 16 bases between. The CDR3 covers 15 residues. Germline V gene sequence: CDR1 MDHEN, CDR2 SYDVKM. CDR3 bases: TGTGCCAGCAGTTCACCGACAGGTTCCCTCTACGAGCAGTACTTC. Residues: CASSSPTGSLYEQYF.

This sequence joins TRBV14 and TRBJ2-1; a weak D match, TRBD2 (5 bases). V was clipped by 0 bases and J by 2 bases, with 14 bases between them. The CDR3 is 17 amino acids. CDR1 is SGHDN and CDR2 is FVKESK in the germline V gene. CDR3 DNA sequence: TGTGCCAGCAGCCAAGATTTGGCGGGTGGGGCCTACAATGAGCAGTTCTTC. Amino acids: CASSQDLAGGAYNEQFF.

This clonotype has a handful of counts. The chain has TRBV30 and TRBJ2-2; D is perhaps TRBD2 (5 bases). In germline, CDR1 is GTSNPN, CDR2 SVGIG (reference sequence). V gave up 5 bases and J gave up 7 bases, with 17 bases separating them. The CDR3 is 14 amino acids. CDR3 residues: CAWGSGKIIGELFF. CDR3 coding DNA: TGTGCCTGGGGATCCGGGAAAATCATCGGGGAGCTGTTTTTT.

Remarks on this clonotype: A much larger clone lies one base from this, so it may be a read error. The V call is TRBV29-1, the J call TRBJ1-1; the D gene is possibly TRBD1 (5 bases). Germline V gene lookup returns CDR1 SQVTM and CDR2 ANQGSEA. Trimming took off 7 bases at V and 4 bases at J, with 13 bases between the two ends. The CDR3 covers 12 residues. The CDR3 sequence: CSAPQTATEAFF. CDR3 in DNA: TGCAGCGCCCCGCAGACAGCCACTGAAGCTTTCTTT.

The chain links TRBV29-1 to TRBJ1-5; the D is unclear. The CDR3 consists of 13 residues. Germline V lookup: CDR1 SQVTM, CDR2 ANQGSEA. The V and J ends lost 4 bases and 4 bases respectively, with 11 bases between them. In DNA form, the CDR3 reads TGCAGCGTTGTTTCCGACGGGAATCAGCCCCAGCATTTT. Amino acid sequence: CSVVSDGNQPQHF.

This clonotype was counted at least ten times. The genes are TRBV2 and TRBJ1-5; D may be TRBD1 (6 bases). Germline V gives CDR1 SNHLY, CDR2 FYNNEI. V was shortened by 4 bases and J by 1 base, with 8 bases between the two germline ends. CDR3 size: 14 residues. CDR3 DNA sequence: TGTGCCAGCAGTGGGACAGACAGCAATCAGCCCCAGCATTTT. Protein product: CASSGTDSNQPQHF.

The rearrangement joins TRBV27 to TRBJ1-4; 7 positions agree with TRBD1. The CDR3 runs to 14 residues. Germline V lookup: CDR1 MNHEY, CDR2 SMNVEV (reference sequence). The J segment lost 5 bases and the V segment lost 10 bases, leaving 10 bases of the junction unmatched. For the CDR3, the DNA is TGTGCCACCAGGAGGACAGGACTCAATGAAAAACTGTTTTTT. Its translation: CATRRTGLNEKLFF.

This clonotype was recorded many times. This chain links TRBV28 with TRBJ2-4; D unresolved. CDR3 length equals 15 residues. V lost 6 bases, J lost 0 bases, and 12 bases lay in between. Germline CDR1 reads MDHEN; CDR2 reads SYDVKM. In DNA form, the CDR3 reads TGTGCCAGCAGCCAACACACACTAGCCAAAAACATTCAGTACTTC. Translating it yields CASSQHTLAKNIQYF.

This clonotype was seen at least ten times. This chain joins TRBV6-2 or TRBV6-3 and TRBJ1-5; D is ambiguous. The CDR3 covers 15 residues. Deletions cut 10 bases from V and 2 bases from J, with 18 bases between. Per germline, CDR1 MNHEY and CDR2 SVGEGT. CDR3 region: CATNLHSTGNQPQHF. The CDR3 region has the DNA TGTGCCACTAACCTACACTCGACGGGCAATCAGCCCCAGCATTTT.

This clonotype was recorded many times. The chain has TRBV20-1 and TRBJ2-7, with a tentative D call TRBD2 (5 bases). This CDR3 has 13 amino acids. The V end was cut by 3 bases, the J end by 0 bases, with 9 bases between. CDR1 is DFQATT and CDR2 is SNEGSKA in the germline V gene (reference sequence). The CDR3, as DNA: TGCAGTGCTAGGGAAGGAGGCTCCTACGAGCAGTACTTC. Translation: CSAREGGSYEQYF.

This chain joins TRBV11-2 and TRBJ1-5, with unresolved D. The CDR3 has 14 residues. Trimming removed 5 bases from V and 1 base from J, with 9 bases in between. Germline assignment: CDR1 SGHAT and CDR2 FQNNGV. CDR3 in amino acids: CASSPMDSNQPQHF. The CDR3 nucleotides are TGTGCCAGCAGCCCCATGGACAGCAATCAGCCCCAGCATTTT.

This clonotype came up a few times. The rearrangement links TRBV7-3 to TRBJ1-6, with no clear D. Germline loops: CDR1 SGHTA, CDR2 FQGTGA. The CDR3 spans 15 residues. Trimming pared 5 bases from V and 6 bases from J, leaving 14 bases between. The CDR3 loop reads CASSIGPIGNSPLHF. Here the CDR3 DNA reads TGTGCCAGCAGCATCGGGCCCATTGGTAATTCACCCCTCCACTTT.

In this sample, this clonotype turned up many times. The chain employs TRBV7-8 and TRBJ1-5, with TRBD1 matching over 8 bases. Germline V CDR1 and CDR2: SGHVS, FQNEAQ. CDR3 length equals 16 residues. The junction had 11 bases not matched to a gene; V was cut back by 4 bases and J by 6 bases. The CDR3 nucleotides are TGTGCCAGCAGCTCCCTCGGGACAGGTGCTGGTCAGCCCCAGCATTTT. Protein product: CASSSLGTGAGQPQHF. The variable domain in full, with the rest retrieved from reference TRBV7-8 and TRBJ1-5, is GAGVSQSPRYKVAKRGQDVALRCDPISGHVSLFWYQQALGQGPEFLTYFQNEAQLDKSGLPSDRFFAERPEGSVSTLKIQRTQQEDSAVYLCASSSLGTGAGQPQHFGDGTRLSIL.

In its sample, this clonotype was seen a few times. The chain couples TRBV27 to TRBJ1-4; weak D call: TRBD1 (6 bases). The CDR3 totals 14 residues. V was clipped by 7 bases and J by 3 bases, with 12 bases between them. Germline CDR1 and CDR2: MNHEY and SMNVEV (reference sequence). In nucleotides, the CDR3 is TGTGCCAGCACTTCGACAGGACCTAATGAAAAACTGTTTTTT. It is translated as CASTSTGPNEKLFF. The variable domain in full, with the rest retrieved from reference TRBV27 and TRBJ1-4, is EAQVTQNPRYLITVTGKKLTVTCSQNMNHEYMSWYRQDPGLGLRQIYYSMNVEVTDKGDVPEGYKVSRKEKRNFPLILESPSPNQTSLYFCASTSTGPNEKLFFGSGTQLSVL.

This clonotype appeared many times. The chain has TRBV2 and TRBJ1-5, with 9 positions matching TRBD1. This CDR3 is 15 amino acids long. Germline trimming cut 4 bases from V and 4 bases from J; bases unmatched to any gene: 5. The germline V gene has CDR1 SNHLY and CDR2 FYNNEI. This chain's CDR3 is CASSASGQGNQPQHF. DNA for the CDR3: TGTGCCAGCAGTGCCTCGGGACAGGGTAATCAGCCCCAGCATTTT.

This clonotype was seen at least ten times. This chain links TRBV12-3 or TRBV12-4 with TRBJ2-7; 7 nucleotides agree with TRBD1. There are 14 residues in the CDR3. Trimming took 5 bases from V and 6 from J; bases not matched to a gene: 10. CDR3 bases: TGTGCCAGCAGTATACAGGGGCTTTACGGCGAGCAGTACTTC. Its protein is CASSIQGLYGEQYF.

This clonotype was observed a handful of times. The chain carries TRBV20-1 and TRBJ2-7; TRBD2 agrees at 8 bases. CDR3 length: 14 amino acids. Germline CDR1 reads DFQATT; CDR2 reads SNEGSKA (reference sequence). The V and J ends lost 6 bases and 0 bases, in that order; junction bases with no gene match: 7. CDR3 region: CSAGSGTSSYEQYF. Written as DNA, the CDR3 is TGCAGTGCGGGGTCCGGGACTAGCTCCTACGAGCAGTACTTC.

This clonotype was detected ten times or more. The rearrangement joins TRBV6-2 or TRBV6-3 to TRBJ2-7; no definite D call. Looked up from germline, CDR1 is MNHEY and CDR2 is SVGEGT. The CDR3 covers 13 residues. Trimming pared 5 bases from V and 3 bases from J, leaving 11 bases between. The CDR3, as DNA: TGTGCCAGCAGTGACTGGCGGTACTACGAGCAGTACTTC. As protein: CASSDWRYYEQYF.